What follows are 8 T cell receptor beta chains derived from one specimen sequenced in a study of shared clonotypes between healthy human individuals. Repertoires were generated with immunoSEQ multiplex PCR, while TCRdb's copy carries only in-frame clones and drops some. The table records around 1,900,000 clones, 93% of them present only once. Naive CD8 cells lacked CD45RO and underwent positive selection for CCR7, leaving out terminally differentiated effector memory CD45RA+ cells. Sequenced material: naive CD8+ T cells from PBMCs. These receptors were obtained from a man between 18 and 29 years old in good health. Some clones in this sample may be carry-over from other donors' samples.

This sequence joins TRBV11-2 and TRBJ2-1, with 9 positions matching TRBD2. The germline V gene has CDR1 SGHAT and CDR2 FQNNGV. V lost 6 bases to trimming and J lost 3 bases; unmatched junction nucleotides: 12. The CDR3 consists of 17 residues. The CDR3 sequence: CASSYTIAGDGYNEQFF. The CDR3, as DNA: TGTGCCAGCAGTTATACAATAGCGGGAGACGGCTACAATGAGCAGTTCTTC. The variable domain in full, completed from reference TRBV11-2 and TRBJ2-1, reads EAGVAQSPRYKIIEKRQSVAFWCNPISGHATLYWYQQILGQGPKLLIQFQNNGVVDDSQLPKDRFSAERLKGVDSTLKIQPAKLEDSAVYLCASSYTIAGDGYNEQFFGPGTRLTVL.

The V and J genes are TRBV6-4 and TRBJ1-1, with D possibly TRBD1 on 6 matching bases. The V gene's germline CDR1 is MRHNA and CDR2 SNTAGT. V was trimmed by 3 bases and J by 4 bases, leaving 9 bases between them. CDR3 length equals 13 residues. CDR3 residues: CASSEGGGTEAFF. As DNA, the CDR3 is TGTGCCAGCAGTGAGGGAGGGGGCACTGAAGCTTTCTTT.

This clone was seen a single time. The rearrangement links TRBV6-6 to TRBJ2-4, with a weak D call TRBD2 (6 bases). Germline V CDR1 and CDR2: MNHNY, SVGAGI (reference sequence). V lost 2 bases, J lost 1 base, and 9 bases lay in between. The CDR3 length is 15 residues. Here the CDR3 reads CASSYVGGAKNIQYF. CDR3 in DNA: TGTGCCAGCAGTTACGTCGGGGGTGCCAAAAACATTCAGTACTTC.

This chain links TRBV28 with TRBJ1-2; no definite D call. This CDR3 is built from 13 residues. CDR1 and CDR2 (germline): MDHEN, SYDVKM. Deletions cut 6 bases from V and 3 bases from J, with 11 bases between. In DNA, the CDR3 is TGTGCCAGCAGGCGGCAGCGTGACTATGGCTACACCTTC. As protein: CASRRQRDYGYTF.

CDR3 DNA: TGTGCCAGCAGTTTGAGTGAGAACTACGAGCAGTACTTC. Translated, it gives CASSLSENYEQYF. The J gene is TRBJ2-7, the V gene TRBV27; D unclear. V gave up 3 bases and J gave up 3 bases, with 9 bases separating them. This CDR3 spans 13 amino acids. Germline V CDR1 and CDR2: MNHEY, SMNVEV (reference sequence).

The chain combines TRBV11-2 with TRBJ2-2; 8 bases are a match to TRBD1. The J segment lost 2 bases and the V segment lost 2 bases, leaving 7 bases of the junction unmatched. Germline CDR1 SGHAT, CDR2 FQNNGV. The CDR3 spans 17 residues. CDR3 in amino acids: CASSLMLTGANTGELFF. CDR3 DNA: TGTGCCAGCAGCTTAATGCTGACAGGGGCTAACACCGGGGAGCTGTTTTTT.

On this clone itself: A much larger clone is a single base away; this may be a read error. Other DNA sequences in the same sample also yield this CDR3. The J gene is TRBJ2-7, the V gene TRBV27; 10 nucleotides align to TRBD1. CDR1 is MNHEY and CDR2 is SMNVEV in the germline V gene (reference sequence). The CDR3 extends over 14 amino acids. V was pared by 2 bases and J by 3 bases, with 1 base of the junction left unmatched. CDR3 region: CASSLGTGVYEQYF. The CDR3 DNA reads TGTGCCAGCAGTTTAGGGACAGGGGTCTACGAGCAGTACTTC.

Of note for this clone: Other nucleotide sequences from this sample produce the same CDR3. The chain links TRBV15 to TRBJ1-4; tentatively, D is TRBD1 (6 bases). V lost 1 base, J lost 3 bases, and 12 bases lay in between. The V gene's germline CDR1 is LNHNV and CDR2 YYDKDF (reference sequence). The CDR3 spans 16 residues. As DNA, the CDR3 is TGTGCCACCAGCAGAGGCAGCGGGGGCTCTAATGAAAAACTGTTTTTT. Its translation: CATSRGSGGSNEKLFF. The whole variable domain, filled in from reference TRBV15 and TRBJ1-4, reads DAMVIQNPRYQVTQFGKPVTLSCSQTLNHNVMYWYQQKSSQAPKLLFHYYDKDFNNEADTPDNFQSRRPNTSFCFLDIRSPGLGDTAMYLCATSRGSGGSNEKLFFGSGTQLSVL.